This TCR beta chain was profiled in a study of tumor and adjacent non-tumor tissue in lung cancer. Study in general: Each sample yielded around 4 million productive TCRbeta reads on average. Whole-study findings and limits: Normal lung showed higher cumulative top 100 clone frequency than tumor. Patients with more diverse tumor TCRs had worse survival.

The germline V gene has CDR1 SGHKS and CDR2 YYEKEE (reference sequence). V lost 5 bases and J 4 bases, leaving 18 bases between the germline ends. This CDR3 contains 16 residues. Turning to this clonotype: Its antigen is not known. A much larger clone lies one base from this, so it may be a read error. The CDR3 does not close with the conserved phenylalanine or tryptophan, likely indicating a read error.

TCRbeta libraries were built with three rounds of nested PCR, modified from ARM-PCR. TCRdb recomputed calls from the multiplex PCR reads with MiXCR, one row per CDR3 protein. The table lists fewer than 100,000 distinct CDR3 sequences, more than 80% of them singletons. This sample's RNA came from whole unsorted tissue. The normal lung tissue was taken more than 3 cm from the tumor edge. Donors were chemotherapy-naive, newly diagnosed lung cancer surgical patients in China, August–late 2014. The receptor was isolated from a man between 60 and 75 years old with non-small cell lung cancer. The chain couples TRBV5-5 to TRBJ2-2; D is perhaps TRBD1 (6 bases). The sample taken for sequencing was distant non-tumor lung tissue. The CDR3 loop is CASSPRWLGGTGELFC. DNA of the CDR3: TGTGCCAGCAGTCCACGATGGTTAGGGGGCACCGGGGAGCTGTTTTGT.